This T cell receptor beta chain originates from a study of monozygotic twins with inflammatory bowel disease. A note on this clonotype: As yet, its antigen is unknown.

Reanalyzing the 5' RACE reads, TCRdb keeps one entry per CDR3 protein, without DNA. The sample data list 310,000 or so distinct CDR3 sequences. Study results and limitations: Healthy co-twins showed greater TCRbeta diversity (inverse Simpson) than IBD patients.

The TCR sequence derives from a human donor with ulcerative colitis or Crohn's disease, or a healthy co-twin of an affected twin (not recorded which). Sequenced material: blood.

CDR3 in amino acids: CATSRDPRGSEQYF. V usage is TRBV15 and J usage is TRBJ2-7; TCRdb reports TRBD1, a call that lacks DNA to check it against. The CDR3 loop spans 14 amino acids. CDR1 and CDR2 from the germline V gene are LNHNV and YYDKDF (reference sequence).